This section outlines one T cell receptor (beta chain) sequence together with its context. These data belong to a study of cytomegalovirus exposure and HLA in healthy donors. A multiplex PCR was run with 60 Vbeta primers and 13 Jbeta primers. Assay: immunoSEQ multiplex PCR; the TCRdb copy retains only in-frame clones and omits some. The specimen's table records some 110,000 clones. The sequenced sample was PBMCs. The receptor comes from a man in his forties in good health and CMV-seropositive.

CDR3 in amino acids: CASSLGGLPYEQYF. CDR3 coding DNA: TGTGCCAGCAGCTTAGGGGGCCTTCCCTACGAGCAGTACTTC. The chain joins TRBV7-3 to TRBJ2-7, with a possible D match to TRBD1 (6 bases). CDR1 SGHTA and CDR2 FQGTGA come from the germline V gene. The CDR3 contains 14 residues. Trimming took off 2 bases at V and 2 bases at J, with 10 bases between the two ends.